This T cell receptor beta chain was captured by sequencing in a study of T cells in tumors after PD-1 blockade. Input was roughly 550 ng to 6,500 ng of genomic DNA from tumor or blood. V dropped 3 bases and J dropped 6 bases, with 15 bases sitting between them. This CDR3 is built from 14 residues. Germline lookup yields CDR1 SNHLY and CDR2 FYNNEI. The protocol was immunoSEQ multiplex PCR, while the TCRdb copy is restricted to in-frame clones and leaves out a portion. This repertoire shows 20,000 to 25,000 clones, roughly 80% found once; its top ten account for roughly 12%. The rearrangement joins TRBV2 to TRBJ2-7; no definite D call. This sequence was found in a human donor with basal cell carcinoma. The specimen comprised PBMCs, sampled after anti-PD-1 treatment. DNA of the CDR3: TGTGCCAGCAGTGATTCGGGTATGGTTGGCGAGCAGTACTTC. Protein sequence: CASSDSGMVGEQYF.